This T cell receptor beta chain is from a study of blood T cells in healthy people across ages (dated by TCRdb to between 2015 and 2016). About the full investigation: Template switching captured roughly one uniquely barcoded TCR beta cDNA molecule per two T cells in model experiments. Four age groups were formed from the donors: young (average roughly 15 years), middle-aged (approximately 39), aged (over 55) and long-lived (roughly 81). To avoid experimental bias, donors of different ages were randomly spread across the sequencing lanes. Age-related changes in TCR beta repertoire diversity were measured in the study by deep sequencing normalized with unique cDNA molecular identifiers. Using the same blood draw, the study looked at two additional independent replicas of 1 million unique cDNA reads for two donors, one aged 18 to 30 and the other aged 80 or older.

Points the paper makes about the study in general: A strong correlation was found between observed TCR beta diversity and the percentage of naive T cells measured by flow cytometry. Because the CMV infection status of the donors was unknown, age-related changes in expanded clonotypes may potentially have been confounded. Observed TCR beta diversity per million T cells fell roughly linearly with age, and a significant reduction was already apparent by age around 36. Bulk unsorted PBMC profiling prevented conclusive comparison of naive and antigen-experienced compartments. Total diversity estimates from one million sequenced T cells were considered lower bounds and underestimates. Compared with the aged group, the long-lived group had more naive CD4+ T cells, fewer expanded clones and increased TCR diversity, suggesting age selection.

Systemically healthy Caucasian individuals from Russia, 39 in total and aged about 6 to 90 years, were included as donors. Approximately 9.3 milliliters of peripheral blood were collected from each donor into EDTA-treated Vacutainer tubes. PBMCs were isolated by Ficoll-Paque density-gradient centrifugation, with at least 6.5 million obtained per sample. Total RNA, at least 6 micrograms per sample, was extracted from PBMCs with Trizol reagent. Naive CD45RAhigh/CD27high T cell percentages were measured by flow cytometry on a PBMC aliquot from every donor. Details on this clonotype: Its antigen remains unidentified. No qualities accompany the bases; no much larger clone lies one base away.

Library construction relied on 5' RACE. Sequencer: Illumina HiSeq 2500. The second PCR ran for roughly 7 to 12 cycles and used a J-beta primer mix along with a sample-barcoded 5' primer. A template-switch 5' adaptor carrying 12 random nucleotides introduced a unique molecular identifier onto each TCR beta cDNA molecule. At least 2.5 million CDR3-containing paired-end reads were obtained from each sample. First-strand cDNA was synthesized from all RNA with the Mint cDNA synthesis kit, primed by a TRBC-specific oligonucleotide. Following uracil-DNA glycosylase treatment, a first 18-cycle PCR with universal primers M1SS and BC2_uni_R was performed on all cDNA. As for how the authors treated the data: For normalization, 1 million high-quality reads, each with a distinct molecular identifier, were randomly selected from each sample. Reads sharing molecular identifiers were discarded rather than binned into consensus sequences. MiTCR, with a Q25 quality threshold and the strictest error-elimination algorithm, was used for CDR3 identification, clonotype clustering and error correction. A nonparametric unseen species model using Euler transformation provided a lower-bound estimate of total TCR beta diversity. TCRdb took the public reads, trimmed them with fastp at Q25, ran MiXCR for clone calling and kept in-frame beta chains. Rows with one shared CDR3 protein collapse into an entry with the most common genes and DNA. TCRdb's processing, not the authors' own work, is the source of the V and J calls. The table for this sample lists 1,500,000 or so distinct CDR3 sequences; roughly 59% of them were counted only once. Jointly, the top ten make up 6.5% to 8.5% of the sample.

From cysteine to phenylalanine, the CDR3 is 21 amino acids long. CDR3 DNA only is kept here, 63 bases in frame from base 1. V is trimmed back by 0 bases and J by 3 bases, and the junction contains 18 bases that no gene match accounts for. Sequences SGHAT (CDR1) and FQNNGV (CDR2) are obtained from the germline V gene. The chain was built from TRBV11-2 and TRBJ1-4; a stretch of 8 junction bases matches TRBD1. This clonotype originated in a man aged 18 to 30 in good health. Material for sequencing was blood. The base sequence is TGTGCCAGCAGCTTAGATGGGTACACGTGGGACAGGCGCACGTCTAATGAAAAACTGTTTTTT. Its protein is CASSLDGYTWDRRTSNEKLFF.